The rows below give T cell receptor beta chains drawn from one sample of a study of long-term antiretroviral therapy in people with HIV. Libraries were prepared by immunoSEQ multiplex PCR; TCRdb keeps only in-frame clonotypes and omits some of them. The sample comprises some 20,000 clones, 80% to 95% of which are singletons, and about 7.7% rests with the top ten. Source: unsorted PBMCs, taken 4.4 years after starting antiretroviral therapy. The receptor set was obtained from a woman between 50 and 59 years old with HIV. The CDR3 runs from the conserved cysteine through the conserved F or W. The D gene is left open where the match is weak.

V gene	D gene	CDR3 protein
TRBV7-8	NA	CASSLERGEQYF
TRBV18	TRBD2	CASSRGLENEQYF
TRBV7-9	TRBD1	CASRTTGGGGGYTF
TRBV5-5	TRBD2	CASSLERDPTWEQYF
TRBV5-1	NA	CASSFDGFYNSPLHF
TRBV7-6	NA	CASSLYYQGRFENTIYF
TRBV6-6	TRBD1	CASSYQGETNQPQHF
TRBV19	NA	CASSPGPGGNYGYTF
TRBV9	NA	CASSVLSDGTDTQYF
TRBV6-5	NA	CASRPAASGNTIYF
TRBV10-3	NA	CAISEGTLQETQYF
TRBV25-1	NA	CASSEEGRTYGYTF
TRBV5-4	TRBD2	CASSSSGGAPTDTQYF
TRBV5-1	NA	CASRATYGIEAFF
TRBV2	TRBD1	CASSEQGARTGELFF
TRBV29-1	NA	CSVKNTEAFF
TRBV9	TRBD2	CASSFTHGGGNEQYF
TRBV14	TRBD1	CASSQRQGAWETQYF
TRBV5-1	NA	CASSKQGQTTDTQYF
TRBV19	NA	CASTGQRANYGYTF
TRBV7-8	NA	CASSQQEVTEQYF
TRBV5-6	NA	CASSLIAAGTDTQYF
TRBV4-1	NA	CASSQDGRLNQPQHF
TRBV30	TRBD2	CAWSVGAGGSIWYEQYF
TRBV6-5	NA	CASSQREGELFF
TRBV30	NA	CAWGDRRDQPQHF
TRBV7-2	NA	CASSPGPREGGYGYTF
TRBV5-6	NA	CASSLGPGRNYNEQFF
TRBV15	TRBD1	CATSRDRDRTSNYGYTF
TRBV5-1	NA	CASSLRQESSGNTIYF
TRBV7-9	NA	CASSLQGFSPNTEAFF
TRBV6-5	NA	CASSSSRSMNTEAFF
TRBV6-5	TRBD1	CASRPRGTTGELFF
TRBV11-2	NA	CASISLTPNTIYF
TRBV2	TRBD2	CASSEGLAGGQETQYF
TRBV2	NA	CASQGSSGYTF
TRBV7-9	NA	CASSFRADTQYF
TRBV6-1	NA	CASSRSPLDYGYTF
TRBV9	TRBD2	CASSPGLAAYNEQFF
TRBV19	NA	CASSSRGRTEAFF
TRBV5-1	NA	CASSHLGDTQYF
TRBV7-6	NA	CASSLVRETQYF
TRBV6-1	TRBD1	CASSEYETGGYSNQPQHF
TRBV6-5	NA	CASSSRGSNTEAFF
TRBV10-3	NA	CAIFPGDGTEAFF
TRBV30	NA	CAWARNRGYYEQYF
TRBV2	TRBD1	CASSGQGAGNTIYF
TRBV30	NA	CAWGVNSNQPQHF
TRBV5-5	NA	CASSSSGVRFLSEAFF
TRBV10-1	NA	CASSEFASGPETQYF
TRBV10-3	NA	CAIRPDRNTEAFF
TRBV7-9	NA	CASSFVQGNSGNTIYF
TRBV6-5	NA	CASSYSGNSPLHF
TRBV10-3	NA	CASNRGERYEQYF
TRBV4-1	NA	CASSQGQATNEKLFF
TRBV4-2	TRBD1	CASSQRTGDQPQHF